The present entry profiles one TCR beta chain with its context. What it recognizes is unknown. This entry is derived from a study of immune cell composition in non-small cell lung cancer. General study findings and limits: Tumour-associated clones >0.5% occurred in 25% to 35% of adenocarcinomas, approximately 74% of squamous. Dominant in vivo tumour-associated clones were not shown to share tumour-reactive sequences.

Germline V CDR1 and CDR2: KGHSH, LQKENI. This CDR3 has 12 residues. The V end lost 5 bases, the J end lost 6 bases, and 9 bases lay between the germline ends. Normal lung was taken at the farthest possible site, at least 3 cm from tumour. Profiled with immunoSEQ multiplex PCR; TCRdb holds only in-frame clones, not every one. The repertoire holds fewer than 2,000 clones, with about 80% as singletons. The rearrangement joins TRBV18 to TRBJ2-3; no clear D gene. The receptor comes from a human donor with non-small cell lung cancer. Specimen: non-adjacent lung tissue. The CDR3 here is CASSKEMDTQYF. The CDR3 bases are TGTGCCAGCTCAAAAGAGATGGATACGCAGTATTTT.